This T cell receptor beta chain appears in the sequencing data of a study of T cells in Graves' hyperthyroidism and ophthalmopathy. The CDR3 sequence is 14 residues long. V was clipped by 3 bases and J by 7 bases, with 13 bases between them. Uncontrolled infection, other autoimmune disease, pregnancy or lactation excluded patients. Researchers amplified the TCR beta CDR3 regions from RNA transcripts. A set of HTBI primers served as the primers for a first-round RT-PCR of the TCR CDR3. TCRdb itself ran the multiplex PCR reads through MiXCR, one entry per CDR3 protein. The sample records approximately 420,000 distinct CDR3 sequences, approximately 15% being singletons.

Source material: blood. The V call is TRBV12-3 or TRBV12-4, the J call TRBJ1-5, with D maybe TRBD1 (5 bases). This sequence originates from a woman between 25 and 40 years old with Graves' hyperthyroidism. CDR3 DNA sequence: TGTGCCAGCAGTTTCACCCCGGGGCCGCAGCCCCAGCATTTT. Translating gives CASSFTPGPQPQHF.